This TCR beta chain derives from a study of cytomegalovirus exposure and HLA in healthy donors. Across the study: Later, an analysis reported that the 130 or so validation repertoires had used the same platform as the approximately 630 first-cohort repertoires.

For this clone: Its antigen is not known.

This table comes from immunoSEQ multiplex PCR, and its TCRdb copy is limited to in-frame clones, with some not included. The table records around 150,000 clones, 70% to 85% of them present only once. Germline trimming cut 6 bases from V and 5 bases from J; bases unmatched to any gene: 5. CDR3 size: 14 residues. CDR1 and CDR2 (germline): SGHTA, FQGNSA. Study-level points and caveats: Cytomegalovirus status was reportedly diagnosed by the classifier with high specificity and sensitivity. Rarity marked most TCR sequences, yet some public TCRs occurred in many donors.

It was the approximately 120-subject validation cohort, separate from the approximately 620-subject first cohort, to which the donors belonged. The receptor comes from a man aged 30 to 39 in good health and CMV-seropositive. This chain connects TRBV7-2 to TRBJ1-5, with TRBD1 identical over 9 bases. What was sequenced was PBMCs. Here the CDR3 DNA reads TGTGCCAGCAGACAGACAGGGGGTGATCAGCCCCAGCATTTT. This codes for CASRQTGGDQPQHF.